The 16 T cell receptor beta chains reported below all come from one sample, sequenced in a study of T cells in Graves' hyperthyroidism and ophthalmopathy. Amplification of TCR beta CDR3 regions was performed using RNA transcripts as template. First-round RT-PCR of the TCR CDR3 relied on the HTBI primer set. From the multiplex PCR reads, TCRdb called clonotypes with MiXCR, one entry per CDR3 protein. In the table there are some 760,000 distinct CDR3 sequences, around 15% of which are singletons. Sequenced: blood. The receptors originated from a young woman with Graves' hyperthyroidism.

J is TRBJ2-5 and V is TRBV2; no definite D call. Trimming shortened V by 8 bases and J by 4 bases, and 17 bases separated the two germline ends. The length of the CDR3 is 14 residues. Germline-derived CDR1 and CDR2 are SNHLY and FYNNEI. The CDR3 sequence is CASSPPNLGETQYF. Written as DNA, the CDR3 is TGTGCCAGCTCACCACCGAATTTAGGAGAGACCCAGTACTTC.

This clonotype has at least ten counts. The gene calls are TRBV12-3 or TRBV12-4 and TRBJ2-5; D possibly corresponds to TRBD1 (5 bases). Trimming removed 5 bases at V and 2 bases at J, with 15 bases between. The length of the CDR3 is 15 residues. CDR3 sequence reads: CASSDRDRLQETQYF. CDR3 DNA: TGTGCCAGCAGTGACAGAGATCGGCTACAAGAGACCCAGTACTTC.

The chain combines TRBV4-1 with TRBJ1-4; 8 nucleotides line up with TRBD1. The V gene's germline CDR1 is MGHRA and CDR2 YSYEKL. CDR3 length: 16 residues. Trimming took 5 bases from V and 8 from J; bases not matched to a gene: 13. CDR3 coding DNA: TGCGCCAGCAGCACTCGACAGGGGATGACGGGGGAAAAACTGTTTTTT. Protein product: CASSTRQGMTGEKLFF.

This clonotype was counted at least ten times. The chain's CDR3 is CASSPRGLGENTEAFF. In DNA form, the CDR3 reads TGTGCCAGCAGCCCAAGGGGGCTTGGGGAGAACACTGAAGCTTTCTTT. This chain joins TRBV13 and TRBJ1-1; 7 bases are a match to TRBD1. The CDR3 contains 16 residues. The J segment lost 1 base and the V segment lost 5 bases, leaving 10 bases of the junction unmatched. Germline V gene data show CDR1 as PRHDT and CDR2 as FYEKMQ (reference sequence).

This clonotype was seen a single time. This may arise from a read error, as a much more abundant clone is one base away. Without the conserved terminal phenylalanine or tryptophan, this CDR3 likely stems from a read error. The CDR3 region has the DNA TGTGCCTGGACAGGGGCGGGAGAAGCTTTCTTG. As protein: CAWTGAGEAFL. This sequence joins TRBV30 and TRBJ1-1; D is perhaps TRBD1 (6 bases). Germline V gives CDR1 GTSNPN, CDR2 SVGIG (reference sequence). The CDR3 has 11 amino acids. Trimming removed 4 bases from V and 8 bases from J, with 11 bases in between.

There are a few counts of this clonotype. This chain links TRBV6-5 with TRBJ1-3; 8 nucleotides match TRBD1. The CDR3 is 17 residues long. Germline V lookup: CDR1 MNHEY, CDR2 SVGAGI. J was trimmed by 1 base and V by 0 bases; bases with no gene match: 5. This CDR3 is CASSYSTGALSGNTIYF. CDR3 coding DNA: TGTGCCAGCAGTTACTCGACAGGGGCGCTTTCTGGAAACACCATATATTTT.

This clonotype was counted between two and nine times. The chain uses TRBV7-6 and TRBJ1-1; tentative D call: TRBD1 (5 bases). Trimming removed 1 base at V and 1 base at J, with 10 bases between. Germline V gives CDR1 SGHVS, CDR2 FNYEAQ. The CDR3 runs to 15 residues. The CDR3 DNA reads TGTGCCAGCAGCTTAGTTCGGGGCTCGAACACTGAAGCTTTCTTT. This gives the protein CASSLVRGSNTEAFF.

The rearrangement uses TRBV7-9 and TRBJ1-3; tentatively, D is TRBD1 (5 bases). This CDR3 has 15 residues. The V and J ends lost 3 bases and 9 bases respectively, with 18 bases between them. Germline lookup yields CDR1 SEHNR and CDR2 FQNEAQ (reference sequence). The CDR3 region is CASSFEGALKSTIYF. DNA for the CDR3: TGTGCCAGCAGCTTCGAAGGGGCCCTTAAAAGCACCATATATTTT.

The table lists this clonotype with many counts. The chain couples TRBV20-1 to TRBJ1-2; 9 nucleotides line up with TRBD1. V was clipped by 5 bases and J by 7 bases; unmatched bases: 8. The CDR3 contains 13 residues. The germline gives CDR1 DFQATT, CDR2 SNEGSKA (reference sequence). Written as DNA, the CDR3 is TGCAGTGCTCAACAGGGGGCCCTTGGTGGCTACACCTTC. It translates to CSAQQGALGGYTF.

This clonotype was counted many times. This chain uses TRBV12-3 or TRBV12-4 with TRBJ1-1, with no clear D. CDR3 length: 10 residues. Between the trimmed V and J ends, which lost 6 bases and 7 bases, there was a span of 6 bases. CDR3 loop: CASSLNEAFF. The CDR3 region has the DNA TGTGCCAGCAGCCTGAATGAAGCTTTCTTT.

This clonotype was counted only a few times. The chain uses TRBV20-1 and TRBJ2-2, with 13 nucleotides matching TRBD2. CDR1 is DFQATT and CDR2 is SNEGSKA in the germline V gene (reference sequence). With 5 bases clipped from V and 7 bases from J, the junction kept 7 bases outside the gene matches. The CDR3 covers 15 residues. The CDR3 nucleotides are TGCAGTGCTCGGACTAGCGGGAGTTACGGCGGGGAGCTGTTTTTT. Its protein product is CSARTSGSYGGELFF.

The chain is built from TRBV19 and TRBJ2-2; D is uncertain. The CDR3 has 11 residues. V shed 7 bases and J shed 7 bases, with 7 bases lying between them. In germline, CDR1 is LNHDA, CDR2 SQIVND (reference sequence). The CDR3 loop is CASTARGELFF. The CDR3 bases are TGTGCCAGTACCGCCCGCGGGGAGCTGTTTTTT.

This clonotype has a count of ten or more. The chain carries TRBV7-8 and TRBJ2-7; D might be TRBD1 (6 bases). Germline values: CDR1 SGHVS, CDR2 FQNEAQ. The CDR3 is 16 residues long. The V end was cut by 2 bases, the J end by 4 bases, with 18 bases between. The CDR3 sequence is CASSLRLRGAVYEQYF. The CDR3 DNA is TGTGCCAGCAGCTTACGACTCAGGGGCGCAGTGTACGAGCAGTACTTC.

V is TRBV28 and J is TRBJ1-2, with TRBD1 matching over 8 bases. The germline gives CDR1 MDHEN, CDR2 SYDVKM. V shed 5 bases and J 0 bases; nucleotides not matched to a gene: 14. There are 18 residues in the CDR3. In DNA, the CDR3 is TGTGCCAGCAGTGTGTTAACGGGCAGGGGGCTCGCTAACTATGGCTACACCTTC. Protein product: CASSVLTGRGLANYGYTF.

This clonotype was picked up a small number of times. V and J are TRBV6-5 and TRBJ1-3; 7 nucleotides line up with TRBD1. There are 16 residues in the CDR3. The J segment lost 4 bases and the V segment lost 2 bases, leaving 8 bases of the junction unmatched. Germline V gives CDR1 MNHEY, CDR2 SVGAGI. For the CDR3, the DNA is TGTGCCAGCAGTTACGGGAACAGGGGCGCAGGAAACACCATATATTTT. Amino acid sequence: CASSYGNRGAGNTIYF.

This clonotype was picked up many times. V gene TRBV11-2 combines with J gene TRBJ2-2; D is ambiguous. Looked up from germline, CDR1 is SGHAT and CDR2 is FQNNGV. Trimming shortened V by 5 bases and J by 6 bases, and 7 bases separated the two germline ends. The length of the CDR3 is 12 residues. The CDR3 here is CASSGYPGELFF. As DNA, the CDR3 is TGTGCCAGCAGCGGGTACCCCGGGGAGCTGTTTTTT.